This T cell receptor (beta chain) was identified during a study of control samples from healthy donors and cancer patients. The table came from immunoSEQ multiplex PCR; TCRdb's copy has only in-frame clones and leaves some out. The sample carries some 150,000 clones, approximately 92% recorded once. Trimming left V 2 bases short and J 2 bases short, with 9 bases between. CDR3 length equals 14 residues. Germline CDR1 and CDR2: SGHNT and YYREEE (reference sequence). Sequencing input: blood. The clonotype comes from a woman aged 60-75 years in good health. The chain links TRBV5-4 to TRBJ2-3; maybe TRBD1 (6 bases). CDR3 DNA: TGTGCCAGCAGCTTTCAGGGGTCCACAGATACGCAGTATTTT. It translates to CASSFQGSTDTQYF. Together with reference TRBV5-4 and TRBJ2-3, the CDR3 gives the full variable domain: ETGVTQSPTHLIKTRGQQVTLRCSSQSGHNTVSWYQQALGQGPQFIFQYYREEENGRGNFPPRFSGLQFPNYSSELNVNALELDDSALYLCASSFQGSTDTQYFGPGTRLTVL.